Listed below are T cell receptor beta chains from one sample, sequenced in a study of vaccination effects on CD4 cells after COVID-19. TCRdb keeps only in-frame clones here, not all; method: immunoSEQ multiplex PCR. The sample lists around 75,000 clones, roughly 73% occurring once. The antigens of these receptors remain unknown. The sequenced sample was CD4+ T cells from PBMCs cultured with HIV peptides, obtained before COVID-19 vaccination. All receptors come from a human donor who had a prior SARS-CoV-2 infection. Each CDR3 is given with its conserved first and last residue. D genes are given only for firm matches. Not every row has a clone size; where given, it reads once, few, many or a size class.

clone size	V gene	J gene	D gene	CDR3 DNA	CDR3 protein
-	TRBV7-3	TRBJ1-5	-	TGTGCCAGCAGCACCAGTGAATACCGGTCTGGACAGCCCCAGCATTTT	CASSTSEYRSGQPQHF
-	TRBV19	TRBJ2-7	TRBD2	TGTGCCAGTAGTATCGGAGCGGGGGGGCCGGAGTACTTC	CASSIGAGGPEYF
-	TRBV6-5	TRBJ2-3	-	TGTGCCATCAAGTTTTGGGGGGTCACAGATACGCAGTATTTT	CAIKFWGVTDTQYF
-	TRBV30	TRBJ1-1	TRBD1	TGTGCCTGGACCATCTTAAGGGGGCGACGGGCTGAAGCTTTCTTT	CAWTILRGRRAEAFF
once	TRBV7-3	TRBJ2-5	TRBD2	TGTGCCAGCAGCTTATTAGCGGGGGGGCACGAGACCCAGTACTTC	CASSLLAGGHETQYF
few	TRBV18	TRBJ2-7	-	TGTGCCAGCTCACCTCCTTCGCGGGTTGGCTACGAGCAGTACTTC	CASSPPSRVGYEQYF
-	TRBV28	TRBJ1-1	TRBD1	TGTGCCAGCAGTGGAGGACAGGCGAGCACTGAAGCTTTCTTT	CASSGGQASTEAFF
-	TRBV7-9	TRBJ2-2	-	TGTGCCAGCAGCCAAACCCCGGGACTGTCGAACACCGGGGAGCTGTTTTTT	CASSQTPGLSNTGELFF
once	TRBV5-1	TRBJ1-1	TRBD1	TGCGCCAGCGGACAGGGGGCGAACACTGAAGCTTTCTTT	CASGQGANTEAFF
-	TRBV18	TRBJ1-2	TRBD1	TGTGCCAGCTCGCCAATCGGACAGGGCTATGGCTACACCTTC	CASSPIGQGYGYTF
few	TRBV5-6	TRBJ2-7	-	TGTGCCAGCAGCCCGGTACAGGGAAACTTCTACGAGCAGTACTTC	CASSPVQGNFYEQYF
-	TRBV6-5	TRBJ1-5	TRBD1	TGTGCCAGCAGACTCCGGACAGGGGGGCATCAGCCCCAGCATTTT	CASRLRTGGHQPQHF
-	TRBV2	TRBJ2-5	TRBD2	TGTGCCAGCAAGGCTAGCGGGTTCTCGGAGTCGGCCCAGTACTTC	CASKASGFSESAQYF
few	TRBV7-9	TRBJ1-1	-	TGTGCCAGCACTCGGACGGACTTTGAAGCTTTCTTT	CASTRTDFEAFF
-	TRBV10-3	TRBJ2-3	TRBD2	TGTGCCATCAGTGCTGGGATCCGGGGGGGCACAGATACGCAGTATTTT	CAISAGIRGGTDTQYF
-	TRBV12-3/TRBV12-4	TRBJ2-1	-	TGTGCCAGCAGGGCCATTCAAAGCAATGAGCAGTTCTTC	CASRAIQSNEQFF
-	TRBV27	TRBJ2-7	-	TGTGCCAGCAGTTTATTACAGGGTGACGAGCAGTACTTC	CASSLLQGDEQYF
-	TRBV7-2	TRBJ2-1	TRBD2	TGTGCCAGCAGCTTACCGGGACTAGCGGGGGGCGATGAGCAGTTCTTC	CASSLPGLAGGDEQFF
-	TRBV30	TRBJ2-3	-	TGTGCCTGGAGGAGTACAGGGACAGATACGCAGTATTTT	CAWRSTGTDTQYF